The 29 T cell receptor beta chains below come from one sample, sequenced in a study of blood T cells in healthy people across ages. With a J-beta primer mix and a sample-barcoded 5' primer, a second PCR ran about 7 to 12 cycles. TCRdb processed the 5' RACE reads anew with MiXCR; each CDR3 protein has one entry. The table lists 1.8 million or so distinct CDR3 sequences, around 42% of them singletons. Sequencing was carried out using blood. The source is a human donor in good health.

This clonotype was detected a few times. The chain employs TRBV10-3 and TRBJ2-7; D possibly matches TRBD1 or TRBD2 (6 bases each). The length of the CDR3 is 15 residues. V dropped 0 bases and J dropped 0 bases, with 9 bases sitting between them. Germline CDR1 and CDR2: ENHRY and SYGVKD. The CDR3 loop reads CAISESRGASYEQYF. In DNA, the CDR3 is TGTGCCATCAGTGAGTCGAGGGGGGCCTCCTACGAGCAGTACTTC.

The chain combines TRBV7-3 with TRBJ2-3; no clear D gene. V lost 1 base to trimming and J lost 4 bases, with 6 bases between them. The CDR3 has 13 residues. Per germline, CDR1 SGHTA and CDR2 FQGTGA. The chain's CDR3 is CASSLNPSDTQYF. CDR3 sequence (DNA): TGTGCCAGCAGCTTAAACCCCTCAGATACGCAGTATTTT.

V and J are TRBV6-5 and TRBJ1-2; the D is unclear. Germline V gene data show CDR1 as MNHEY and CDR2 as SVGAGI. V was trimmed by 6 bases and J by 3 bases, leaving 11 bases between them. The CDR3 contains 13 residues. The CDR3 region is CASSPTWDYGYTF. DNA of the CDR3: TGTGCCAGCAGCCCGACTTGGGACTATGGCTACACCTTC.

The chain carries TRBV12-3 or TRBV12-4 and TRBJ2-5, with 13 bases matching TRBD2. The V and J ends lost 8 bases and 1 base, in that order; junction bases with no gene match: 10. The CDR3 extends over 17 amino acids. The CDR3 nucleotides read TGTGCCAGCTTCTCCGGGACTAGCGGGGTCTCCCAAGAGACCCAGTACTTC. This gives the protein CASFSGTSGVSQETQYF.

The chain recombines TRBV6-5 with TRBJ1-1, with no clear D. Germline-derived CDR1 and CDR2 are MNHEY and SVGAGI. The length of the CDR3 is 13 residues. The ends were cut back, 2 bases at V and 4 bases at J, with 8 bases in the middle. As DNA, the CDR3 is TGTGCCAGCAGTTACCCCGAGAGCACTGAAGCTTTCTTT. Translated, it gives CASSYPESTEAFF.

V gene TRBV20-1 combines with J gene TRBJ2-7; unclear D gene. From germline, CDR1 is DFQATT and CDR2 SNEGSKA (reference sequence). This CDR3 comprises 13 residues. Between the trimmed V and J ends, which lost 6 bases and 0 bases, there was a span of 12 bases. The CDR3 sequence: CSAGRPFSYEQYF. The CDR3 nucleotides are TGCAGTGCCGGACGGCCTTTCTCCTACGAGCAGTACTTC.

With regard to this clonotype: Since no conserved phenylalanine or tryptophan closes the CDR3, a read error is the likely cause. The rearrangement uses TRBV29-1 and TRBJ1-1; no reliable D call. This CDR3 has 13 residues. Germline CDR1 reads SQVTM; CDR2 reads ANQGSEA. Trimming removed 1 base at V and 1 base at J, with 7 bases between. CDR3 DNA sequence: TGCAGCGTTGAAGGGGCGGCGAACACTGAAGCTTTCTGT. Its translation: CSVEGAANTEAFC.

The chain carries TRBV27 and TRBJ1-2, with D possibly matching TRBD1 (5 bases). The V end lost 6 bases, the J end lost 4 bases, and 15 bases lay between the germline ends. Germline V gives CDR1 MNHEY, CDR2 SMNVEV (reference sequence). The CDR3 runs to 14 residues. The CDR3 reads CASSSGGNVYGYTF. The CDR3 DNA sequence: TGTGCCAGCAGCTCCGGGGGAAACGTCTATGGCTACACCTTC.

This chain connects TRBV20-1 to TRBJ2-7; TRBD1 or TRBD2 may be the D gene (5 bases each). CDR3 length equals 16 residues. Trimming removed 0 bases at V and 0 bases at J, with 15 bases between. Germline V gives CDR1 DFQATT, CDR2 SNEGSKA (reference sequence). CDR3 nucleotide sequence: TGCAGTGCTAGAGATCCGGCCGGGGCCGCCTCCTACGAGCAGTACTTC. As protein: CSARDPAGAASYEQYF.

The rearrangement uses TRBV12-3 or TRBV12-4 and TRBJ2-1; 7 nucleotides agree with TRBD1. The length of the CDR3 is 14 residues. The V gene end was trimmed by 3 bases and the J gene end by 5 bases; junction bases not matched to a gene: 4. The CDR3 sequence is CASSLWGQNNEQFF. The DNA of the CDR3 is TGTGCCAGCAGTTTGTGGGGACAGAACAATGAGCAGTTCTTC.

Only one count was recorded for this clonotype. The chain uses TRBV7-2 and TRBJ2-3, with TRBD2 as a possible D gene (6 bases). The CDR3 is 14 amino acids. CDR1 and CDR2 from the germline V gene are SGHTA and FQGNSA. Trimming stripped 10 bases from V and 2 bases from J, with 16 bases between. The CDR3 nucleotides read TGTGCCATCAGACGGGACTTACACACAGATACGCAGTATTTT. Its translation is CAIRRDLHTDTQYF.

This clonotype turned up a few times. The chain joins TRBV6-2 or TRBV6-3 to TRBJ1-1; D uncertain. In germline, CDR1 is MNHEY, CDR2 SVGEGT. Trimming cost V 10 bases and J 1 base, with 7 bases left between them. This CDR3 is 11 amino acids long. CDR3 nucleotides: TGTGCCACTTCACAGAACACTGAAGCTTTCTTT. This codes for CATSQNTEAFF.

The DNA of the CDR3 is TGTGCCAGCTCCCCAGACGGCGGGGGAAATTCACCCCTCCACTTT. Protein product: CASSPDGGGNSPLHF. The chain uses TRBV9 and TRBJ1-6; the D gene is possibly TRBD1 (5 bases). V lost 7 bases and J lost 7, with 18 bases in between. Germline V lookup: CDR1 SGDLS, CDR2 YYNGEE. The CDR3 totals 15 residues.

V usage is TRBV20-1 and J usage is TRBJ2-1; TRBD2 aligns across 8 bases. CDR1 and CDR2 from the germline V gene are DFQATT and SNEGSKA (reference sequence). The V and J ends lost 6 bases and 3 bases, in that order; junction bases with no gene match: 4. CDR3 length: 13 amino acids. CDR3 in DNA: TGCAGTGCCCCACGGGGGGGCTACAATGAGCAGTTCTTC. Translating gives CSAPRGGYNEQFF.

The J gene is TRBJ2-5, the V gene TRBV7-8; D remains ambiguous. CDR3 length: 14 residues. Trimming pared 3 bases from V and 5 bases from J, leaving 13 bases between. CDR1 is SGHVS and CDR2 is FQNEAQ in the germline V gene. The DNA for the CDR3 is TGTGCCAGCAGCTTGGTATCGATGGAGGAGACCCAGTACTTC. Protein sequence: CASSLVSMEETQYF.

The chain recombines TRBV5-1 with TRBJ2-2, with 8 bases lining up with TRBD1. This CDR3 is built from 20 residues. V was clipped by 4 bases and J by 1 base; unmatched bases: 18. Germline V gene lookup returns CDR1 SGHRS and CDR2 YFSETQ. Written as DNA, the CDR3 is TGCGCCAGCAGCCAACCCGTAGGACAGGGAAGGAGAAGGAACACCGGGGAGCTGTTTTTT. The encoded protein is CASSQPVGQGRRRNTGELFF.

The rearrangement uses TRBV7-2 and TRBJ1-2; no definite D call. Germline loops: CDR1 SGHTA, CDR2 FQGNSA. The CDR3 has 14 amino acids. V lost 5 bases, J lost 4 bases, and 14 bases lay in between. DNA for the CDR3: TGTGCCAGCAGCCCCGGGCCACGAAGCTATGGCTACACCTTC. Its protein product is CASSPGPRSYGYTF.

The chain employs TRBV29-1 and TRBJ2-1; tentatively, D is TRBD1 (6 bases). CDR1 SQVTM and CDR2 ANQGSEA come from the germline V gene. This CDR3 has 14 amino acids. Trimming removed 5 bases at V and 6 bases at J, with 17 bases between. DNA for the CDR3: TGCAGCGTTAAGACAGGTCGACGGGGCAATGAGCAGTTCTTC. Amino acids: CSVKTGRRGNEQFF.

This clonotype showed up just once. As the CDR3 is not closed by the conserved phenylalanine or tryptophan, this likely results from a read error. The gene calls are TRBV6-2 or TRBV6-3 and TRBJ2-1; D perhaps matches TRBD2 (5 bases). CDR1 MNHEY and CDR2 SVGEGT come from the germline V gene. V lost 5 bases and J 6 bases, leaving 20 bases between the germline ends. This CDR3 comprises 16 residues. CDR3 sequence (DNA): TGTGCCAGCAGTCTAACCTTTAGCGTTTCCGGCAATGAGCAGTTCGTC. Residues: CASSLTFSVSGNEQFV.

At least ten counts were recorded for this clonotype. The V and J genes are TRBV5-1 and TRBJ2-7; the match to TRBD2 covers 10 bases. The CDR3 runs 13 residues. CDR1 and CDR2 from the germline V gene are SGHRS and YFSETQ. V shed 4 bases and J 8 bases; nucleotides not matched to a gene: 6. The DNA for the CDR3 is TGCGCCAGCAGCCTCGGACTAGCGGAACAGCAGTACTTC. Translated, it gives CASSLGLAEQQYF.

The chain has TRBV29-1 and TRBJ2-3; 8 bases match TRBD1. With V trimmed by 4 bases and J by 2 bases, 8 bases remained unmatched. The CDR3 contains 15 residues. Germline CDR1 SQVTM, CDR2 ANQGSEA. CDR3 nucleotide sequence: TGCAGCGTTGCCGAGGACAGGGTGTACACAGATACGCAGTATTTT. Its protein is CSVAEDRVYTDTQYF.

The CDR3 loop reads CASSPIARGYGYTF. The CDR3 DNA follows: TGTGCCAGCTCACCGATTGCCAGGGGCTATGGCTACACCTTC. This sequence joins TRBV2 and TRBJ1-2, with D possibly matching TRBD1 (6 bases). The V gene lost 8 bases and the J gene lost 4 bases, with 17 bases spanning the gap. CDR3 length: 14 amino acids. Per the germline V gene, CDR1 is SNHLY and CDR2 is FYNNEI.

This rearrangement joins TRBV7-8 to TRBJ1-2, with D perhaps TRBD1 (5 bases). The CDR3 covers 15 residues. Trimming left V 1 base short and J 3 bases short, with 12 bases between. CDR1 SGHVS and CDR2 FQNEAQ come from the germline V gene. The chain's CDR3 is CASSLGLSRDYGYTF. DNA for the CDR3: TGTGCCAGCAGCTTAGGTTTAAGCAGGGACTATGGCTACACCTTC.

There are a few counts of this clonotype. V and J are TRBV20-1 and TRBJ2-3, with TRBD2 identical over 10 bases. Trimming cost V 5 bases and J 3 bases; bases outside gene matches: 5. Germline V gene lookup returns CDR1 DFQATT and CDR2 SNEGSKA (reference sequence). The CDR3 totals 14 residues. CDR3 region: CSAAGLAATDTQYF. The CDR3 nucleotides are TGCAGTGCTGCAGGACTAGCGGCGACAGATACGCAGTATTTT.

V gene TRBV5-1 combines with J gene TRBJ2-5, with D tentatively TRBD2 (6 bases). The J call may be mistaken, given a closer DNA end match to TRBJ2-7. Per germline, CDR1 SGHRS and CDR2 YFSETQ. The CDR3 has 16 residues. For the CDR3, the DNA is TGCGCCAGCAGCGCAATTGGGACTTCCACCTGGGACGAGCAGTACTTC. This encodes CASSAIGTSTWDEQYF.

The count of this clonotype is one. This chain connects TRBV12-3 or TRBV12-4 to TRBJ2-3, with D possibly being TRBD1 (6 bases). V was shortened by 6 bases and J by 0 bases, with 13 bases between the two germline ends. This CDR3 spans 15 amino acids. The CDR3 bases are TGTGCCAGCAGACCGGGACAATTTAGCACAGATACGCAGTATTTT. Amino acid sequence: CASRPGQFSTDTQYF.

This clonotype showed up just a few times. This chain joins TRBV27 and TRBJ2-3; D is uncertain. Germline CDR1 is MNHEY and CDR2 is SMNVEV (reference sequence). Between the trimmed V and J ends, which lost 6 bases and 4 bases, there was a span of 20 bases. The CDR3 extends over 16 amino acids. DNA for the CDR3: TGTGCCAGCAGGAGCTTGGTAGGCCAAAAGTCAGATACGCAGTATTTT. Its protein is CASRSLVGQKSDTQYF.

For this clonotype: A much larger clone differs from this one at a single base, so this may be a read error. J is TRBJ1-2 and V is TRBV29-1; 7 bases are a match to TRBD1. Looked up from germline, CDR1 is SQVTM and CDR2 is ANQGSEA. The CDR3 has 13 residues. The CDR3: CSVGIDRDYGCTF. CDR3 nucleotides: TGCAGCGTTGGAATAGACAGGGACTATGGCTGCACCTTC.

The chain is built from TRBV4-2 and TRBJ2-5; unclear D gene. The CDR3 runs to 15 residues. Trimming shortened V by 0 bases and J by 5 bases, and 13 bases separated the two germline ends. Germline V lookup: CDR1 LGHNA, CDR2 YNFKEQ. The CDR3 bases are TGTGCCAGCAGCCAAGAGGTCCAGCCTCAGGAGACCCAGTACTTC. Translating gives CASSQEVQPQETQYF.